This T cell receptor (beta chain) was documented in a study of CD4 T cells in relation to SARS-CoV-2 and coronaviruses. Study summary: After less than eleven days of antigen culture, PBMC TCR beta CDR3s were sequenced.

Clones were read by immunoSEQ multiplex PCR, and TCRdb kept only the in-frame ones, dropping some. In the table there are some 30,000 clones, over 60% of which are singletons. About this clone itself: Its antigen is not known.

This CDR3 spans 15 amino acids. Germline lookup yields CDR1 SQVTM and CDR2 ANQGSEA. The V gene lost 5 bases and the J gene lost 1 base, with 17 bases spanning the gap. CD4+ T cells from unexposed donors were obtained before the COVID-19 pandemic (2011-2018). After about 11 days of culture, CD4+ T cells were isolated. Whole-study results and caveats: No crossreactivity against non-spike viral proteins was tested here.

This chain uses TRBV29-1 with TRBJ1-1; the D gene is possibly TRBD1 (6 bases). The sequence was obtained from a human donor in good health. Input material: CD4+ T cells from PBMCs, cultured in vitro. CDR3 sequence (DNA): TGCAGCGTTAAAGCCGCCGGGACATCGAACACTGAAGCTTTCTTT. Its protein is CSVKAAGTSNTEAFF. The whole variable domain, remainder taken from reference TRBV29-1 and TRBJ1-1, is SAVISQKPSRDICQRGTSLTIQCQVDSQVTMMFWYRQQPGQSLTLIATANQGSEATYESGFVIDKFPISRPNLTFSTLTVSNMSPEDSSIYLCSVKAAGTSNTEAFFGQGTRLTVV.